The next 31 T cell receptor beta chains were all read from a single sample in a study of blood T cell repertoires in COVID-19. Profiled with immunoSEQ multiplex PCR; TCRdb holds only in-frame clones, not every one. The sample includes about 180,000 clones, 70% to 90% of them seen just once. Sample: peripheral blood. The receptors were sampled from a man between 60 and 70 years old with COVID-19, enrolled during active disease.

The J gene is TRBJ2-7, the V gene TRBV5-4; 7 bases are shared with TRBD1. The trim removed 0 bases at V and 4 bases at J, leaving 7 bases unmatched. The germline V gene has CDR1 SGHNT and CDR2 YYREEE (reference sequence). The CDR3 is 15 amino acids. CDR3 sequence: CASSLDPGGNYEQYF. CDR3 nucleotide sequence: TGTGCCAGCAGCTTGGATCCAGGGGGAAATTACGAGCAGTACTTC.

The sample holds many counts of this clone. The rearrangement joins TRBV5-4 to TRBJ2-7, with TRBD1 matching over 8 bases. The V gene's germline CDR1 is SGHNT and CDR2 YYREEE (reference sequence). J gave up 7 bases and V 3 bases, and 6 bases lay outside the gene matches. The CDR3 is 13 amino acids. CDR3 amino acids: CASSSWTGTEQYF. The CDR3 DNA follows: TGTGCCAGCAGCTCCTGGACAGGGACAGAGCAGTACTTC.

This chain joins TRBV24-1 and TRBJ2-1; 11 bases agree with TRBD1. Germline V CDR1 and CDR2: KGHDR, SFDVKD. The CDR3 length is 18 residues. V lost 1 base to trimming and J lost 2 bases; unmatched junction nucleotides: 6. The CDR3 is CATSDFGTGGRTYNEQFF. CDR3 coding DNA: TGTGCCACCAGTGATTTCGGGACAGGGGGTAGGACCTACAATGAGCAGTTCTTC.

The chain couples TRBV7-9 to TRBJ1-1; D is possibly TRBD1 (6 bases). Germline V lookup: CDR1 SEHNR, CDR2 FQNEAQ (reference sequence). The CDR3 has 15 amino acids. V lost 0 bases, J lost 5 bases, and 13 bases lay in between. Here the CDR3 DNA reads TGTGCCAGCAGCTTAGCGGGACAAGGCTGGACTGAAGCTTTCTTT. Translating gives CASSLAGQGWTEAFF.

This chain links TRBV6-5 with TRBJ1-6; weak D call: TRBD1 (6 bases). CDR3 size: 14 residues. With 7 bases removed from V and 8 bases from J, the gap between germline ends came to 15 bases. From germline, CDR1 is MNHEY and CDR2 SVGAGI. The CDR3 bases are TGTGCCAGCATGGCAGGGGAGCGGTATTCACCCCTCCACTTT. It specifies CASMAGERYSPLHF.

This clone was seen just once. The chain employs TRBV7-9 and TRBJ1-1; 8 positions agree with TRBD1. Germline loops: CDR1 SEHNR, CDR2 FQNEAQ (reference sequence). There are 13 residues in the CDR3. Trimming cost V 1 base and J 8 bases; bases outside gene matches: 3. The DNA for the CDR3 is TGTGCCAGCAGCTTAGTGGGACAGGTGGAAGCTTTCTTT. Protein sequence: CASSLVGQVEAFF. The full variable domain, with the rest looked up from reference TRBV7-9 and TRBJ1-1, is DTGVSQNPRHKITKRGQNVTFRCDPISEHNRLYWYRQTLGQGPEFLTYFQNEAQLEKSRLLSDRFSAERPKGSFSTLEIQRTEQGDSAMYLCASSLVGQVEAFFGQGTRLTVV.

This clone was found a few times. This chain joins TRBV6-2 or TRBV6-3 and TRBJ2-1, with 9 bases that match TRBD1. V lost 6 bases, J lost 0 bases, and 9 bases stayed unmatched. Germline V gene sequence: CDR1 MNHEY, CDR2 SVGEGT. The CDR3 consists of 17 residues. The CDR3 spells CASSQSGTGYSYNEQFF. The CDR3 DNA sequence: TGTGCCAGCAGCCAATCCGGGACAGGGTACTCCTACAATGAGCAGTTCTTC.

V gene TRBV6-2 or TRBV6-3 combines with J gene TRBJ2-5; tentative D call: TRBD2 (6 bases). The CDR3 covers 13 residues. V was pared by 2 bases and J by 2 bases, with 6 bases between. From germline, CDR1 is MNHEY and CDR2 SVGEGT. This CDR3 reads CASSYGRQETQYF. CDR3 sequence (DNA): TGTGCCAGCAGTTACGGGAGGCAAGAGACCCAGTACTTC.

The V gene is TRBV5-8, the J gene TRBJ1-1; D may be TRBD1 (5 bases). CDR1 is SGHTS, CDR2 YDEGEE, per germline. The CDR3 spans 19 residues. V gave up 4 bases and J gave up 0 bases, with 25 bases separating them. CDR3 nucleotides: TGTGCCAGCAGCCCCTCCCGGGGGGGGGTACTACTTATGAACACTGAAGCTTTCTTT. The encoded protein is CASSPSRGGVLLMNTEAFF.

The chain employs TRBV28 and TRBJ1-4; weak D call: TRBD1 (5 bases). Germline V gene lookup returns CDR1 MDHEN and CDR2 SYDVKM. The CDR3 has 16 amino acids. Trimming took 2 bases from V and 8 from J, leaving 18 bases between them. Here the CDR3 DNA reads TGTGCCAGCAGTTTAGGCGCTTTGGCAGGGAAAGAAAAACTGTTTTTT. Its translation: CASSLGALAGKEKLFF.

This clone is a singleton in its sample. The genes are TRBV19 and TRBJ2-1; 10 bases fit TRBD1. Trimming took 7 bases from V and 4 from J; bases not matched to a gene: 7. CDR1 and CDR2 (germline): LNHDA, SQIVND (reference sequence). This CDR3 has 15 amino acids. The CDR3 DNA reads TGTGCCAGTACCGGAGGGACAGGGGTATACAATGAGCAGTTCTTC. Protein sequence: CASTGGTGVYNEQFF.

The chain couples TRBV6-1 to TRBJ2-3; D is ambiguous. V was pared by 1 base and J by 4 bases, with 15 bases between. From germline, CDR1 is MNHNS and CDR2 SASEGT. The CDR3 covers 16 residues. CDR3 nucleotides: TGTGCCAGCAGTGAAGATAGGAGTGGGTGGGCAGATACGCAGTATTTT. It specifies CASSEDRSGWADTQYF.

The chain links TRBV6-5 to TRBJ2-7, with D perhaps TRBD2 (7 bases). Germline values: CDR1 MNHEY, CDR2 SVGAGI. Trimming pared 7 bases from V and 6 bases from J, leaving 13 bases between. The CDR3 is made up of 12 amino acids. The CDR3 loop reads CASKRGAGEQYF. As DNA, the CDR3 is TGTGCCAGCAAACGGGGGGCGGGCGAGCAGTACTTC.

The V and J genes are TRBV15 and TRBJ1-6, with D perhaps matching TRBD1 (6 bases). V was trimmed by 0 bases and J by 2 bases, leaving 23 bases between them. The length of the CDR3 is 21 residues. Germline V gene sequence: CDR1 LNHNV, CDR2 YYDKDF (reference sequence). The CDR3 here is CATSRDRRGLGQSPYNSPLHF. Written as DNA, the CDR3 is TGTGCCACCAGCAGAGATAGAAGGGGGTTAGGACAGAGCCCCTATAATTCACCCCTCCACTTT.

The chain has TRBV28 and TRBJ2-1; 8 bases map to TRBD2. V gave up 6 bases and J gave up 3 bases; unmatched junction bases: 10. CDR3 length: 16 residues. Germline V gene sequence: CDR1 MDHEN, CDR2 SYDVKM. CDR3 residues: CASSPLASGGYNEQFF. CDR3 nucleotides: TGTGCCAGCAGCCCCCTGGCCAGCGGGGGCTACAATGAGCAGTTCTTC.

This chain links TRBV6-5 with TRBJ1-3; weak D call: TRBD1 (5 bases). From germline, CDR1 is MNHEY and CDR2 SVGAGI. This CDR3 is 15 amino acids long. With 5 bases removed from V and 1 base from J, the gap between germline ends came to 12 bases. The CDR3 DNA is TGTGCCAGCAGTCCCAGGGAACAATCTGGAAACACCATATATTTT. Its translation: CASSPREQSGNTIYF.

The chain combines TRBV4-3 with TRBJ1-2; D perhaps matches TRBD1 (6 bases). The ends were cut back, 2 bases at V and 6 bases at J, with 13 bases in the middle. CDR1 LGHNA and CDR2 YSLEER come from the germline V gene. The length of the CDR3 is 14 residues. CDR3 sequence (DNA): TGCGCCAGCAGCCAAACCGGGACACAAGATGGCTACACCTTC. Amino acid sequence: CASSQTGTQDGYTF.

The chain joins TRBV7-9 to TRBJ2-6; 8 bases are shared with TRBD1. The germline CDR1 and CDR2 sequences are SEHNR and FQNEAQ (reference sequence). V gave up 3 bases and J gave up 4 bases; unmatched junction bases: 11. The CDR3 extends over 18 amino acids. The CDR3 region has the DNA TGTGCCAGCAGCTTTCTCACCTCCAGGGACAGGGGGGCCAACGTCCTGACTTTC. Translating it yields CASSFLTSRDRGANVLTF.

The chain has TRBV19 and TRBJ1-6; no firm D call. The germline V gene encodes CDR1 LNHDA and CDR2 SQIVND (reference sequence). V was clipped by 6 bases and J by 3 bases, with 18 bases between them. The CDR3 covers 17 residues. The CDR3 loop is CASRTMGVGDYNSPLHF. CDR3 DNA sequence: TGTGCCAGTAGAACAATGGGCGTCGGGGACTATAATTCACCCCTCCACTTT.

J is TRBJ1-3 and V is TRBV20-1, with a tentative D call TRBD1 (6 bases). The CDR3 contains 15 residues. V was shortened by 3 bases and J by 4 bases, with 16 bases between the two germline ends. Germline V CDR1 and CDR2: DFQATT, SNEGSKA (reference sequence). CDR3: CSASPRTAAGNTIYF. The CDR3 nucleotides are TGCAGTGCTAGTCCTCGGACAGCCGCGGGAAACACCATATATTTT.

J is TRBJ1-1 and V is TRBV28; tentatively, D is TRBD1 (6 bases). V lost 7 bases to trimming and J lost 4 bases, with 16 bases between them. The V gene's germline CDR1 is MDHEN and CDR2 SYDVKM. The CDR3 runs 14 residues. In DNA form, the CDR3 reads TGTGCCAGCACAAAAGGGGGGGTAAGCACTGAAGCTTTCTTT. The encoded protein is CASTKGGVSTEAFF.

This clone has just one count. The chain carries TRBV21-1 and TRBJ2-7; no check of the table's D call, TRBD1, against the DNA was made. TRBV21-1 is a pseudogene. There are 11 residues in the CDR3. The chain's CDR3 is CASSTRDRGLF. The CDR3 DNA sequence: TGTGCCAGCAGCACCCGGGACAGGGGCCTCTTC.

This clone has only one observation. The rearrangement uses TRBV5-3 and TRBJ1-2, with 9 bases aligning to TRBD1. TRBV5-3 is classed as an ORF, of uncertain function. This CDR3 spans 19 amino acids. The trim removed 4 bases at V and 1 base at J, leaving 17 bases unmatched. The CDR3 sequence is CARSRSWVTGGMNNYGYTF. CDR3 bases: TGTGCCAGAAGCCGGAGTTGGGTGACAGGGGGGATGAATAACTATGGCTACACCTTC.

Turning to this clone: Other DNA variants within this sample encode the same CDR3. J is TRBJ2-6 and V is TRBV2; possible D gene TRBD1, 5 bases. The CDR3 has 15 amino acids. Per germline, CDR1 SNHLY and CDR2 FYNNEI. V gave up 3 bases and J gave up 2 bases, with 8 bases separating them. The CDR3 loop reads CASSEQGAGANVLTF. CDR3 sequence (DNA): TGTGCCAGCAGTGAGCAGGGTGCTGGGGCCAACGTCCTGACTTTC.

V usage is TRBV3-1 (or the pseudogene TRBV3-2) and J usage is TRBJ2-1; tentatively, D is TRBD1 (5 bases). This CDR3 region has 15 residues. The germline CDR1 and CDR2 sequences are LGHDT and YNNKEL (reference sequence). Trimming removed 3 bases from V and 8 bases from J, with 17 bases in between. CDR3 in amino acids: CASSQGPNGVYEQFF. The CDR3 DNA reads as TGTGCCAGCAGCCAGGGGCCAAATGGGGTCTATGAGCAGTTCTTC.

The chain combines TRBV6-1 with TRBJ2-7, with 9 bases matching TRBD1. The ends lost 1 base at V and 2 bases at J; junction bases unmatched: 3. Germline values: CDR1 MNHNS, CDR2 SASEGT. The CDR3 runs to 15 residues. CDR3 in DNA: TGTGCCAGCAGTGAAGGGGACAGGGTCACCTACGAGCAGTACTTC. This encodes CASSEGDRVTYEQYF.

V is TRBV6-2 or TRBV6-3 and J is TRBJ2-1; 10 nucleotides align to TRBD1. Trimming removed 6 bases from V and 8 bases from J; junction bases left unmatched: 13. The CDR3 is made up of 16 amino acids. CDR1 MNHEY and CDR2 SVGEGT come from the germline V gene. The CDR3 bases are TGTGCCAGCAGCCGACACCGGACAGGGGGAACGGATGAGCAGTTCTTC. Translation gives CASSRHRTGGTDEQFF.

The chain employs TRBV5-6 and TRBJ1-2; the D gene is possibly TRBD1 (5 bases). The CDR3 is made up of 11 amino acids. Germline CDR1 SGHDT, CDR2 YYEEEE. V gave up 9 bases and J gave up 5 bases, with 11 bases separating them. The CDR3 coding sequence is TGTGCCACCCACGGGGGGTATGGCTACACCTTC. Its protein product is CATHGGYGYTF.

CDR3 sequence: CASSPDSGAEAFF. The CDR3 coding sequence is TGTGCCAGCTCACCGGACTCGGGGGCTGAAGCTTTCTTT. The chain couples TRBV18 to TRBJ1-1; a weak D match, TRBD1 (5 bases). V lost 3 bases and J lost 6, with 11 bases in between. Per the germline V gene, CDR1 is KGHSH and CDR2 is LQKENI. The CDR3 has 13 residues.

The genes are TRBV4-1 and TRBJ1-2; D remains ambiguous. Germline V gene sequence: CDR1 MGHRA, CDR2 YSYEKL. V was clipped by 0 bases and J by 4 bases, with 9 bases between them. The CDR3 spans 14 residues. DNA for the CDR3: TGCGCCAGCAGCCAAGATCAGGTCCTCTATGGCTACACCTTC. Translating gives CASSQDQVLYGYTF.

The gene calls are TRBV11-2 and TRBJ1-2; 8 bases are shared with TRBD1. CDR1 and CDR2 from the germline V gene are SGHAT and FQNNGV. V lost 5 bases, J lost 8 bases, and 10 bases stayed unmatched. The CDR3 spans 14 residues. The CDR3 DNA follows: TGTGCCAGCAGCCATGGACAGGGTAAAGGCGGCTACACCTTC. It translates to CASSHGQGKGGYTF.